The 21 T cell receptor beta chains listed next were all sequenced from one sample in a study of beta chain features in type 1 diabetes. Expressed TCRB transcripts were sequenced, since all the RNA that had been isolated was reverse transcribed. Clones were read by immunoSEQ multiplex PCR, and TCRdb kept only the in-frame ones, dropping some. The sample shows just over 450,000 clones, around 28% of them seen only once. Input material: naive CD4+ T cells from blood. The receptors shown here come from a man between 18 and 35 years old in good health.

The chain recombines TRBV18 with TRBJ1-5; D remains ambiguous. Germline CDR1 is KGHSH and CDR2 is LQKENI. The CDR3 runs to 15 residues. The V gene lost 3 bases and the J gene lost 5 bases, with 14 bases spanning the gap. The CDR3 protein is CASSPGREPHQPQHF. DNA of the CDR3: TGTGCCAGCTCACCCGGGCGGGAACCTCATCAGCCCCAGCATTTT.

The rearrangement joins TRBV4-2 to TRBJ2-5, with D uncertain. The V gene lost 0 bases and the J gene lost 5 bases, with 7 bases spanning the gap. Germline CDR1 is LGHNA and CDR2 is YNFKEQ. The CDR3 has 13 residues. The CDR3 DNA reads TGTGCCAGCAGCCAAGATCTGTACGAGACCCAGTACTTC. This encodes CASSQDLYETQYF.

The chain recombines TRBV7-9 with TRBJ2-2; D ambiguous. CDR1 is SEHNR, CDR2 FQNEAQ, per germline (reference sequence). Trimming removed 2 bases at V and 0 bases at J, with 7 bases between. The CDR3 covers 15 residues. This CDR3 reads CASSLSWPNTGELFF. The CDR3 DNA sequence: TGTGCCAGCAGCTTATCCTGGCCGAACACCGGGGAGCTGTTTTTT. The full variable domain, its missing parts supplied by reference TRBV7-9 and TRBJ2-2, is DTGVSQNPRHKITKRGQNVTFRCDPISEHNRLYWYRQTLGQGPEFLTYFQNEAQLEKSRLLSDRFSAERPKGSFSTLEIQRTEQGDSAMYLCASSLSWPNTGELFFGEGSRLTVL.

V is TRBV6-6 and J is TRBJ2-1, with 11 bases matching TRBD2. Germline values: CDR1 MNHNY, CDR2 SVGAGI (reference sequence). Trimming took 6 bases from V and 7 from J; bases not matched to a gene: 8. The CDR3 totals 15 residues. The CDR3 nucleotides read TGTGCCAGCAGCCCACTAGCGGGAGCCGGGAATGAGCAGTTCTTC. It yields the protein CASSPLAGAGNEQFF.

The chain uses TRBV6-5 and TRBJ2-7, with TRBD2 identical over 10 bases. J gave up 3 bases and V 2 bases, and 1 base lay outside the gene matches. The CDR3 is 14 residues long. Germline loops: CDR1 MNHEY, CDR2 SVGAGI. CDR3 sequence: CASSYEREGYEQYF. The CDR3 coding sequence is TGTGCCAGCAGTTACGAGCGGGAGGGCTACGAGCAGTACTTC.

This clone was picked up a small number of times. CDR3 DNA sequence: TGCAGCGCCCGACTAGCGGGAGTCTACAATGAGCAGTTCTTC. Translating gives CSARLAGVYNEQFF. The chain links TRBV29-1 to TRBJ2-1; 12 positions agree with TRBD2. J gave up 3 bases and V 7 bases, and 4 bases lay outside the gene matches. Germline loops: CDR1 SQVTM, CDR2 ANQGSEA. The CDR3 has 14 residues.

The chain carries TRBV28 and TRBJ1-1, with D possibly being TRBD1 (5 bases). This CDR3 is 15 amino acids long. CDR1 MDHEN and CDR2 SYDVKM come from the germline V gene. Trimming took off 2 bases at V and 4 bases at J, with 14 bases between the two ends. CDR3 protein: CASSLLIQGRTEAFF. The CDR3, as DNA: TGTGCCAGCAGTTTACTTATCCAGGGTCGCACTGAAGCTTTCTTT. The full variable domain, rest sourced from reference TRBV28 and TRBJ1-1, is DVKVTQSSRYLVKRTGEKVFLECVQDMDHENMFWYRQDPGLGLRLIYFSYDVKMKEKGDIPEGYSVSREKKERFSLILESASTNQTSMYLCASSLLIQGRTEAFFGQGTRLTVV.

This clone was counted only a few times. The sample has other DNA sequences that encode this CDR3 too. The genes are TRBV5-1 and TRBJ2-5; no reliable D call. Germline loops: CDR1 SGHRS, CDR2 YFSETQ. The V gene lost 3 bases and the J gene lost 1 base, with 4 bases spanning the gap. The CDR3 sequence is 12 residues long. In DNA form, the CDR3 reads TGCGCCAGCAGCTCAGGCCAAGAGACCCAGTACTTC. Protein sequence: CASSSGQETQYF.

V gene TRBV29-1 combines with J gene TRBJ2-1, with 11 bases fitting TRBD2. With V trimmed by 7 bases and J by 3 bases, 8 bases remained unmatched. CDR1 and CDR2 from the germline V gene are SQVTM and ANQGSEA. This CDR3 is 15 amino acids long. DNA for the CDR3: TGCAGCGGTATAGCGGGAGGGACATACTACAATGAGCAGTTCTTC. It translates to CSGIAGGTYYNEQFF.

This chain connects TRBV13 to TRBJ2-3; 7 bases are shared with TRBD2. There are 17 residues in the CDR3. The germline V gene encodes CDR1 PRHDT and CDR2 FYEKMQ (reference sequence). After removal of 2 bases from V and 0 bases from J, the junction contained 8 bases not matched to a gene. The CDR3 DNA sequence: TGTGCCAGCAGCTTACGGGGTCGGGAGGCCAGCACAGATACGCAGTATTTT. This gives the protein CASSLRGREASTDTQYF.

This clone appeared once. The chain joins TRBV19 to TRBJ1-5; the match to TRBD1 covers 7 bases. The CDR3 spans 15 residues. The ends lost 4 bases at V and 1 base at J; junction bases unmatched: 4. The germline CDR1 and CDR2 sequences are LNHDA and SQIVND (reference sequence). DNA for the CDR3: TGTGCCAGTAGTACAACGGACAGGAGCAATCAGCCCCAGCATTTT. The encoded protein is CASSTTDRSNQPQHF. Together with reference TRBV19 and TRBJ1-5, the CDR3 gives the full variable domain: DGGITQSPKYLFRKEGQNVTLSCEQNLNHDAMYWYRQDPGQGLRLIYYSQIVNDFQKGDIAEGYSVSREKKESFPLTVTSAQKNPTAFYLCASSTTDRSNQPQHFGDGTRLSIL.

Written as DNA, the CDR3 is TGTGCCAGCACCCGGGGGACGAGTGGGTACAATGAGCAGTTCTTC. This sequence encodes CASTRGTSGYNEQFF. The chain recombines TRBV7-9 with TRBJ2-1; tentatively, D is TRBD2 (6 bases). This CDR3 spans 15 amino acids. Trimming took 7 bases from V and 4 from J, leaving 17 bases between them. From germline, CDR1 is SEHNR and CDR2 FQNEAQ (reference sequence). The full variable domain, its missing parts supplied by reference TRBV7-9 and TRBJ2-1, is DTGVSQNPRHKITKRGQNVTFRCDPISEHNRLYWYRQTLGQGPEFLTYFQNEAQLEKSRLLSDRFSAERPKGSFSTLEIQRTEQGDSAMYLCASTRGTSGYNEQFFGPGTRLTVL.

The gene calls are TRBV30 and TRBJ1-5, with a possible D match to TRBD1 (6 bases). Trimming took off 4 bases at V and 6 bases at J, with 13 bases between the two ends. CDR3 length equals 13 residues. Germline lookup yields CDR1 GTSNPN and CDR2 SVGIG (reference sequence). Here the CDR3 reads CAWIGRGGQPQHF. The CDR3, as DNA: TGTGCCTGGATCGGCAGGGGCGGTCAGCCCCAGCATTTT.

This clone was detected a few times. The rearrangement joins TRBV29-1 to TRBJ2-3; unclear D gene. The CDR3 runs 13 residues. V dropped 5 bases and J dropped 4 bases, with 13 bases sitting between them. Germline V CDR1 and CDR2: SQVTM, ANQGSEA. The CDR3 protein is CSVSRKLADTQYF. The CDR3 DNA sequence: TGCAGCGTTAGCCGAAAGCTGGCAGATACGCAGTATTTT.

This clone was detected a few times. J is TRBJ2-3 and V is TRBV25-1; tentative D call: TRBD1 (7 bases). Germline V gene lookup returns CDR1 MGHDK and CDR2 SYGVNS. Between the trimmed V and J ends, which lost 8 bases and 5 bases, there was a span of 17 bases. This CDR3 region has 14 residues. CDR3 bases: TGTGCCAGCTCCAGGTATCAGGGGGGAGATACGCAGTATTTT. Translating it yields CASSRYQGGDTQYF. The whole variable domain, remainder taken from reference TRBV25-1 and TRBJ2-3, is EADIYQTPRYLVIGTGKKITLECSQTMGHDKMYWYQQDPGMELHLIHYSYGVNSTEKGDLSSESTVSRIRTEHFPLTLESARPSHTSQYLCASSRYQGGDTQYFGPGTRLTVL.

This clone has more than one count but fewer than ten. CDR3 nucleotides: TGTGCCAGCAGCCTAAACCTGAGGCTCTTTAACTATGGCTACACCTTC. Translating it yields CASSLNLRLFNYGYTF. The rearrangement links TRBV7-2 to TRBJ1-2, with unresolved D. Deletions cut 5 bases from V and 1 base from J, with 17 bases between. The germline V gene has CDR1 SGHTA and CDR2 FQGNSA. This CDR3 comprises 16 residues.

Of note for this clone: The same CDR3 is also encoded by other DNA sequences in this sample. V is TRBV7-2 and J is TRBJ2-1; no reliable D call. The V end lost 1 base, the J end lost 1 base, and 8 bases lay between the germline ends. The germline gives CDR1 SGHTA, CDR2 FQGNSA. The CDR3 covers 15 residues. In DNA, the CDR3 is TGTGCCAGCAGCTTAGTGTGGGGTTCCTACAATGAGCAGTTCTTC. It specifies CASSLVWGSYNEQFF.

The chain employs TRBV25-1 and TRBJ1-1, with D possibly TRBD1 on 6 matching bases. Trimming removed 1 base from V and 5 bases from J, with 14 bases in between. In germline, CDR1 is MGHDK, CDR2 SYGVNS. The CDR3 is 15 amino acids. The CDR3 sequence is CASSESGRGGTEAFF. The CDR3 DNA reads as TGTGCCAGCAGTGAATCCGGCAGGGGAGGGACTGAAGCTTTCTTT.

This clone was counted a single time. The chain combines TRBV28 with TRBJ1-1, with TRBD1 matching 7 bases. V lost 5 bases and J lost 6; bases outside the gene matches: 0. The CDR3 runs to 11 residues. Germline V CDR1 and CDR2: MDHEN, SYDVKM. The CDR3 spells CASSDRAEAFF. The DNA of the CDR3 is TGTGCCAGCAGTGACAGGGCTGAAGCTTTCTTT.

CDR3 bases: TGTGCCTGGACCGTTGCCCCGGGGAACAATGAGCAGTTCTTC. This encodes CAWTVAPGNNEQFF. The chain links TRBV30 to TRBJ2-1; tentative D call: TRBD2 (5 bases). Germline CDR1 and CDR2: GTSNPN and SVGIG (reference sequence). Trimming took off 4 bases at V and 5 bases at J, with 15 bases between the two ends. The CDR3 has 14 amino acids.

This clone was found a few times. The chain recombines TRBV29-1 with TRBJ2-7; TRBD2 aligns across 7 bases. The CDR3 has 16 amino acids. V was clipped by 1 base and J by 5 bases; unmatched bases: 14. Per the germline V gene, CDR1 is SQVTM and CDR2 is ANQGSEA. Here the CDR3 reads CSVEALGGRGPNEQYF. In DNA form, the CDR3 reads TGCAGCGTTGAAGCATTGGGAGGGAGAGGACCCAACGAGCAGTACTTC.